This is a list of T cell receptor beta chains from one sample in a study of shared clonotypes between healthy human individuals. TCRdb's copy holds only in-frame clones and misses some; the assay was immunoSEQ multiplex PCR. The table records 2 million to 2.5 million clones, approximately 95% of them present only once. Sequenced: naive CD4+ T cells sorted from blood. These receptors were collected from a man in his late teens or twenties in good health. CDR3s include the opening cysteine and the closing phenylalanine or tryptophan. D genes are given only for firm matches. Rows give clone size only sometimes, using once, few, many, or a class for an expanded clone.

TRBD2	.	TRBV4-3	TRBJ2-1	TGCGCCAGCAGCCAAGTTCAAGCGGGATCTAATGAGCAGTTCTTC	CASSQVQAGSNEQFF
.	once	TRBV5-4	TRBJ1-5	TGTGCCAGCAGCGCAGGGGCTGATCAGCCCCAGCATTTT	CASSAGADQPQHF
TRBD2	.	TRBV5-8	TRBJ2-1	TGTGCCAGCAGCTTGGCCATTCTCCGGGAGGGCCTCTCCTACAATGAGCAGTTCTTC	CASSLAILREGLSYNEQFF
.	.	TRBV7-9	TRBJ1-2	TGTGCCAGCAGCTGGGAAGGGAATACGGGCTACACCTTC	CASSWEGNTGYTF
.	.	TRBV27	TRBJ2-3	TGTGCCAGCAGAACAAGCACAGATACGCAGTATTTT	CASRTSTDTQYF
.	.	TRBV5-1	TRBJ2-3	TGCGCCAGCAGCTTCCCTAGGGATGGCACAGATACGCAGTATTTT	CASSFPRDGTDTQYF
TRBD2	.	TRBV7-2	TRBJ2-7	TGTGCCAGCAGCCCGGGAGCGGGAGGACTCTACGAGCAGTACTTC	CASSPGAGGLYEQYF
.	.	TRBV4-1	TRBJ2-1	TGCGCCAGCAGCCAAGCGAGCGGCCCGGGGGCCTACAATGAGCAGTTCTTC	CASSQASGPGAYNEQFF
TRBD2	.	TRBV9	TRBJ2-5	TGTGCCAGCAGCGTATCGGGACTAGCATCGGAGACCCAGTACTTC	CASSVSGLASETQYF
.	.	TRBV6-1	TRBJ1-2	TGTGCCAGCAGTGTTGAGGGGGTCTCTAACTATGGCTACACCTTC	CASSVEGVSNYGYTF
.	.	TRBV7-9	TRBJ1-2	TGTGCCAGCAGCCCTAATCCGGCGGGGGGCTACACCTTC	CASSPNPAGGYTF
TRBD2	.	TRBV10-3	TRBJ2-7	TGTGCCAGTACTAGCGGGGGGGCCTGGGAGCAGTACTTC	CASTSGGAWEQYF
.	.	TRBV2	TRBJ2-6	TGTGCCAGCAGGGTAACCGGGGCCGGGGCCAACGTCCTGACTTTC	CASRVTGAGANVLTF
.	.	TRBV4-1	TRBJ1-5	TGCGCCAGCACCCAAACAGGGATGTCCTATCAGCCCCAGCATTTT	CASTQTGMSYQPQHF
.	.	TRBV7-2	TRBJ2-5	TGTGCCAGCAGCTTAAGCTACCAAGAGACCCAGTACTTC	CASSLSYQETQYF
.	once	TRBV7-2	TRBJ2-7	TGTGCCAGCAGCTTAGACAGCGGCTCCTACGAGCAGTACTTC	CASSLDSGSYEQYF
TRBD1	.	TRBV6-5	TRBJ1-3	TGTGCCAGCAGTGACAGGGATTGGCGGACCATATATTTT	CASSDRDWRTIYF
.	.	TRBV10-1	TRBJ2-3	TGCGCCAGCAGCTTAGGGAGCACAGATACGCAGTATTTT	CASSLGSTDTQYF
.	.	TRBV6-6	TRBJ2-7	TGTGCCAGCAGGCAGCAGGGGGGCACCTACGAGCAGTACTTC	CASRQQGGTYEQYF
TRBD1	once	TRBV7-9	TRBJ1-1	TGTGCCAGCAGCTTTTCCGGACAGGCGGCAGCTTTCTTT	CASSFSGQAAAFF
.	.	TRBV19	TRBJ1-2	TGTGCCAGTAGTATAGAAACAGGGTTCAACTATGGCTACACCTTC	CASSIETGFNYGYTF
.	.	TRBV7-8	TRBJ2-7	TGTGCCAGCAGCTTAGCCGGGGACGGCGCCCCGCAGTACTTC	CASSLAGDGAPQYF
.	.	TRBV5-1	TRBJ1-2	TGCGCCAGCAGCTTGGGACAGGATACGGATGGCTACACCTTC	CASSLGQDTDGYTF
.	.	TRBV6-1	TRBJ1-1	TGTGCCAGCATGGTTAGGGCCGGCGACACTGAAGCTTTCTTT	CASMVRAGDTEAFF
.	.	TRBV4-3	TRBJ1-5	TGCGCCAGCAGCCAAGATCGAGGCAATCAGCCCCAGCATTTT	CASSQDRGNQPQHF
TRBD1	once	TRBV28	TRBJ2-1	TGTGCCAGCTCTTATGCCGGGACAGGAGCTATCGACAATGAGCAGTTCTTC	CASSYAGTGAIDNEQFF
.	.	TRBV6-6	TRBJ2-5	TGTGCCAGCAGTTACTCTCCGGGGGTTGTGAAAGAGACCCAGTACTTC	CASSYSPGVVKETQYF
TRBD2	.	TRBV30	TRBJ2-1	TGTGCCTGGATGGCGGGAGCCTACAATGAGCAGTTCTTC	CAWMAGAYNEQFF
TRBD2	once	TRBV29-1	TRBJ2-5	TGCAGCGTTTTGGGACTAGCGGGGGGCTACCAAGAGACCCAGTACTTC	CSVLGLAGGYQETQYF
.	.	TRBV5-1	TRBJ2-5	TGCGCCAGCAGCCTCCAGTCACTGCAAGAGACCCAGTACTTC	CASSLQSLQETQYF
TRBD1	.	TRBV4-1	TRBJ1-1	TGCGCCAGCAGCCAATCCCTGGGACAGGGGGCGCGGACCACTGAAGCTTTCTTT	CASSQSLGQGARTTEAFF
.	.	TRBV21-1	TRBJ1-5	TGTGCCAGCAGCAAAGAAAGGGACAATAATCAGCCCCAGCATTTT	CASSKERDNNQPQHF
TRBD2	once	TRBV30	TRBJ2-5	TGTGCCTGGAGTGATAAAGCGGGGGGGAGTTTTTTTGAGACCCAGTACTTC	CAWSDKAGGSFFETQYF
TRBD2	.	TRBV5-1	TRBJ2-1	TGCGCCAGCAGCTTGGGACTAGCGGGATACGGTGAGCAGTTCTTC	CASSLGLAGYGEQFF
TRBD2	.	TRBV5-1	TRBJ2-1	TGCGCCAGCAGCTCGAAGGGACTAGTTGGTGGCGGTGAGCAGTTCTTC	CASSSKGLVGGGEQFF
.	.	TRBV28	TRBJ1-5	TGTGCCACTCTCGAGGCCGGCAATCAGCCCCAGCATTTT	CATLEAGNQPQHF
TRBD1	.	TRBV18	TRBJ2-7	TGTGCCAGCTCACCACTCGGGACAGGGATAACCTACGAGCAGTACTTC	CASSPLGTGITYEQYF